This TCR beta chain appears in the sequencing data of a study of Ad26.COV2.S vaccination and SARS-CoV-2 variants. At the level of the study: Ad26.COV2.S was injected intramuscularly once or twice, 56 days apart. Study-wide results and limits: In TCR breadth and depth analyses, total T cell responses may have been underestimated.

The protocol was immunoSEQ multiplex PCR, while the TCRdb copy is restricted to in-frame clones and leaves out a portion. The profile shows 300,000 to 500,000 clones, roughly nine tenths of them singletons. The treatment: roughly 19 received Ad26.COV2.S at low or high dose, single or two shots; about 5 received placebo; per-sample allocation not given. Day 63 after the first injection of vaccine or placebo was the sampling time. This clone was seen more than once but under ten times. Its antigen remains unidentified. The TCR comes from a person between 18 and 65 years old who received the Ad26.COV2.S COVID-19 vaccine or a placebo. This specimen consisted of peripheral blood, obtained in a trial of Ad26.COV2.S vaccine versus placebo.

The CDR3 DNA follows: TGTGCCAGCAGCTTGGGGGGCCGGGACGAGCAGTACTTC. This translates into CASSLGGRDEQYF. This rearrangement joins TRBV5-4 to TRBJ2-7; maybe TRBD1 (5 bases). This CDR3 is 13 amino acids long. The germline V and J ends were trimmed by 0 bases and 5 bases, with 9 bases remaining between them. Germline V gene sequence: CDR1 SGHNT, CDR2 YYREEE (reference sequence).